A selection of T cell receptor beta chains follows, all from one sample in a study of blood T cell repertoires in COVID-19. The repertoire was sequenced with immunoSEQ multiplex PCR; TCRdb's copy has only in-frame clones and lacks some. This repertoire shows 61,000 or so clones, about nine tenths found once; its top ten account for 20% to 25%. Sequenced sample: peripheral blood. The receptors come from a woman aged 45 to 65 with active or convalescent COVID-19. Each CDR3 is given with its conserved first and last residue. The D gene is left open where the match is weak. Part of the rows lack a size; the others show once, few, many or a class for expanded clones.

>TRBJ2-5|.|TRBV28|.
TGTGCCAGCAGTTCCGGGGTGCAAGAGACCCAGTACTTC
CASSSGVQETQYF
>TRBJ2-7|.|TRBV10-1|once
TGCGCCAGCTGTGAGCTAGACCAACCCAGCCGCCACGAGCAGTACTTC
CASCELDQPSRHEQYF
>TRBJ1-2|.|TRBV10-3|.
TGTGCCATCACTCGAGACAGATCCTATGGCTACACCTTC
CAITRDRSYGYTF
>TRBJ1-4|.|TRBV4-1|.
TGCGCCAGCAGCCAAGAGGGGAGGAGGTCTAATGAAAAACTGTTTTTT
CASSQEGRRSNEKLFF
>TRBJ1-5|.|TRBV12-3/TRBV12-4|few
TGTGCCAGCAGTTTCAATAGCAATCAGCCCCAGCATTTT
CASSFNSNQPQHF
>TRBJ2-2|TRBD1|TRBV3-1/TRBV3-2|.
TGTGCCAGCAGAACAGGGGGCGCATCCACCGGGGAGCTGTTTTTT
CASRTGGASTGELFF
>TRBJ2-7|TRBD2|TRBV18|.
TGTGCCAGCTCACCACCGGGACTAGCGGGAGGGTCAAGCTCCTACGAGCAGTACTTC
CASSPPGLAGGSSSYEQYF
>TRBJ1-3|TRBD1|TRBV6-6|.
TGTGCCAGCAGTTACATGGGACAGAAAAACACCATATATTTT
CASSYMGQKNTIYF
>TRBJ1-2|TRBD1|TRBV6-2/TRBV6-3|.
TGTGCCAGCAGACCTACGACAGGGAGAGCCGGCCGCTATGGCTACACCTTC
CASRPTTGRAGRYGYTF
>TRBJ2-1|TRBD2|TRBV7-6|.
TGTGCCAGCAGCTTATTTGCGGGGGACTACAATGAGCAGTTCTTC
CASSLFAGDYNEQFF